This TCR beta chain emerged from a study of cytomegalovirus exposure and HLA in healthy donors (dated by TCRdb to the late 2010s). For the wider study: An earlier analysis of several hundred of the donors reported about 250 Gb of sequence data and more than 90 million unique TCR beta sequences from approximately 180 million T cells. Alongside the repertoire data, information on donor age, sex, ethnicity and CMV serostatus was compiled. Every repertoire in the discovery cohort had been generated on one and the same sequencing platform. The genetic ancestry cluster associated with self-reported Caucasian donors included 81% of the 398 genotyped donors. The study was designed to test whether signatures of past pathogen exposure could be identified by cataloging public T cell receptors. In an earlier analysis of about 590 of the donors, high-throughput TCR beta sequencing was used to judge whether each TCR beta V gene segment behaved as functional or pseudogenic. Class I and class II HLA loci were covered by the typing at four-digit resolution. An early release that covered about 640 HLA-typed donors contained about 290 gigabases of sequencing data and around 80 million unique TCR sequences. The study combined high-throughput TCR immunosequencing, statistical association of individual TCRs with disease status, and machine learning to predict cytomegalovirus infection status. Using immunosequencing, the study profiled T cell repertoires from about 620 subjects and related those repertoires to cytomegalovirus serostatus. Genome-wide SNP genotypes for about 65% of the roughly 670 donors were used in a later genetic analysis, which treated that subset as a discovery cohort. A later analysis re-analyzed previously published TCR beta repertoires from approximately 700 donors and added high-resolution HLA genotyping to study TCR occurrence patterns. The number of donors typed differed by locus, with about 629-630 for A, B, C, DRB1 and DQB1, about 500 for DQA1, about 610 for DPA1, and 450 to 480 for DPB1. Among around 400 genotyped donors of the cohort, an average of approximately 250,000 unique TCR beta nucleotide sequences were sequenced per donor, roughly a sixth of them non-productive. A separate validation cohort of more than 100 different subjects was used in addition to the approximately 640-subject first cohort. In the later analysis, no new phenotypic data were used to find candidate immune exposures; instead, reliance was placed on TCR beta sequences and their occurrence across donors. Roughly 5 DR-DQ haplotypes were handled as single units for association and clustering because linkage in the cohort was strong.

Receptor libraries were prepared by the immunoSEQ multiplex PCR assay. The multiplex PCR relied on a mix of 60 forward primers for TCR Vbeta segments and 13 reverse primers for TCR Jbeta segments. The CDR3 region of rearranged TCR beta genes was amplified from genomic DNA with a multiplex PCR assay. The Illumina HiSeq System was used to sequence the amplified TCR beta libraries as 87-base-pair reads. In the authors' own workflow: A later analysis tallied roughly 78 million unique TCR beta chains across the 700 or so repertoires, and around 12 million of those chains were shared by two or more donors. A nearest-neighbor algorithm error-corrected the raw reads and collapsed the reads into unique sequences, merging closely related sequences to remove PCR and sequencing errors. Alignment of CDR3 sequences to IMGT reference sequences was used to assign V, D and J gene segments. For a sequence to be retained, a match of at least six nucleotides to both a V gene segment and a J gene segment was required. A rearrangement was called productive if the CDR3 had no stop codons and remained in frame with V and J, and every other rearrangement was called non-productive. CDR3 was defined according to IMGT convention as the region running from the second conserved V-encoded cysteine to the conserved J-encoded phenylalanine. In an earlier analysis of around 640 of the donors, sequences lacking an unambiguous match to a single V gene segment were excluded. In an earlier analysis of a few hundred of the donors, V segments were called functional above 56.7% productive rearrangements and were called segregating when the between-donor standard deviation exceeded 5%. A statistical classification framework was developed to diagnose cytomegalovirus status using the catalog of TCR beta chain sequences. In a later analysis, V and J genes were assigned by comparing TCR nucleotide sequences against IMGT/GENE-DB human TR gene sequences. Using the TCRdist pipeline, a later analysis assigned CDR3 sequences along with most-parsimonious VDJ recombination scenarios. In a later analysis, each TCR beta chain was defined by its CDR3 amino acid sequence together with its V-gene family, and reads without a unique V-gene family were excluded. To address suspected cross-contamination and a sequencing artifact, a later analysis removed 450 to 700 highly shared, low-generation-probability nucleotide sequences. In a later analysis, a clonal expansion index for each public chain was calculated from normalized within-repertoire ranks of inferred template counts. A later analysis computed generation probabilities with a VDJ recombination model fitted to out-of-frame rearrangements, and checked the results against IGoR. A later analysis scored TCR-TCR, TCR-HLA and TCR-CMV co-occurrence with hypergeometric tests, applying a repertoire-size bias correction to TCR pairs. To estimate false discovery rates, a later analysis permuted the HLA or CMV assignments 20 times. A later analysis grouped co-occurring TCRs with DBSCAN, adding TCRdist sequence similarity when clustering within HLA-allele-positive subsets. For co-occurrence clustering, repertoires with fewer than 30,000 or more than 120,000 public chains were excluded, along with 5 or 6 repertoires with anomalous nucleotide sharing. The source is immuneACCESS, and TCRdb retained only in-frame sequences with V and J called. Part of the clones is not carried over; for the studies checked, unresolved V genes explain less than half of this, and the remainder is unexplained. That table is the source of V, J and clone size, and D and trimming were worked out from the DNA. The sample table contains around 200,000 clones; only one count was recorded for around nine tenths of them. The leading ten clones occupy more than 0.25% of the sample.

Turning to this clone: The specificity of this receptor is unknown. No per-base quality is available; no much larger clone lies one base away.

Relative to germline, V is missing 7 bases and J is missing 8 bases, with 13 bases of the junction outside any gene match. CDR1 and CDR2 are drawn from the germline V gene: SNHLY, FYNNEI. From cysteine to phenylalanine, the CDR3 is 17 amino acids long. Only CDR3 DNA is held: 51 bases, read in frame from base 1. Study-wide conclusions, independent of this receptor: The sequencing pipeline was judged likely to have produced a cluster of highly shared sequence variants as a technical artifact. Broadly in line with IMGT annotations, most TCR beta V segments showed up in productive rearrangements about 87% or about 30% of the time in an earlier analysis of about 500 of the donors. Correlated functional status among segregating V segments might reflect linkage disequilibrium, but an unknown experimental factor could not be ruled out. In a later genetic analysis, fewer N-insertions in productive TCRs were reported among donors in an Asian-associated ancestry cluster than the roughly 700-donor mean. The earlier analysis of approximately 540 of the donors excluded 15 to 20 rarely observed V segments, including chromosome 9 orphons, because counts were too low. In a later analysis, TCR association rates were found to vary across HLA loci, with the most associated TCRs seen for DRB1 alleles and the fewest for HLA-C alleles. V-gene and J-gene trimming of TCR beta chains was associated with a missense DCLRE1C variant in a later genetic analysis, and the association was replicated in an independent cohort. In this cohort, only TCR beta chains were sequenced, and detectable features were limited by the absence of alpha or paired-chain data. It was suggested by the authors that the approach could potentially be generalized to other disease states and immunological phenotypes. A few of the identified cytomegalovirus-associated TCR beta chains were confirmed in vitro to be specific for cytomegalovirus antigens. In a later analysis, HLA-associated TCR beta chains were found to be more clonally expanded and to have lower generation probabilities than equally common non-associated chains. When HLA alleles, especially DR and DQ, strongly co-occurred, TCR associations were difficult to assign to individual alleles. In a later analysis, most CMV-associated TCR beta chains were found to appear HLA-restricted, with HLA associations seemingly driven largely by CMV exposure. Presence/absence analyses assumed roughly uniform sequencing depth across donors, an assumption that may not hold. The classifier was reported to diagnose cytomegalovirus status with high specificity and sensitivity in both the original cohort and the validation cohort. A total of 150 or so TCR beta chains were listed by the study as associated with cytomegalovirus. Most TCR sequences were observed very rarely across donors, whereas some public TCRs were present in many individuals. HLA typing was unavailable for some donors at each locus, so association tests used only the typed subset. A later analysis associated roughly 17,000 TCR beta sequences with specific HLA alleles at a false discovery rate of 0.05. A later analysis reported that several top co-occurrence clusters appeared linked to parvovirus B19, influenza, CMV and Epstein-Barr virus. Immune exposure information for the cohort was limited to CMV serostatus. The 87-base-pair reads could not distinguish some IMGT-functional V segments, including TRBV6-2 and TRBV6-3, so those segments were excluded. A further reported finding was that TCR beta sequences accurately predicted the HLA-A and HLA-B alleles for most subjects in the first cohort.

The cohort comprised under 700 healthy bone marrow donors. At the time of sampling, all cohort members were nominally healthy, though unrecorded immune exposures were likely present. The donor tested CMV seronegative and was one of the 352 seronegative cohort members. A peripheral blood sample was provided by each donor, and peripheral blood mononuclear cells were used for TCR beta sequencing. The Qiagen DNeasy Blood Extraction Kit was used to extract genomic DNA from the blood cell samples. The V gene is TRBV2 and the J gene is TRBJ2-1; the central 14 bases match TRBD2. The TCR sequence derives from a woman in her thirties in good health and CMV-seronegative. Input material: PBMCs. The DNA sequence follows: TGTGCCAGCATCAATTCGGGACTAGCGGGAGTTTTTCATGAGCAGTTCTTC. Translated, it reads CASINSGLAGVFHEQFF. Where the CDR3 stops, the reference TRBV2 and TRBJ2-1 genes take over; the full variable domain is EPEVTQTPSHQVTQMGQEVILRCVPISNHLYFYWYRQILGQKVEFLVSFYNNEISEKSEIFDDQFSVERPDGSNFTLKIRSTKLEDSAMYFCASINSGLAGVFHEQFFGPGTRLTVL.